These T cell receptor beta chains were read from a single sample in a study of graft-versus-host responses after intestinal transplantation. The assay was immunoSEQ multiplex PCR, and TCRdb's table has in-frame clones only and misses some. The sample carries about 7,000 clones, 30% to 35% recorded once. The sequences come from alloreactive CD8+ T cells from a mixed lymphocyte reaction culture, collected before transplantation. The source is a human patient who was an organ donor for intestinal transplantation. The CDR3 runs from the conserved cysteine through the conserved F or W. The D gene is left open where the match is weak. Clone size, where shown, is once, few, many, or a class for clones that have expanded.

abundance: medium-sized
v_gene: TRBV6-5
j_gene: TRBJ1-1
d_gene: -
CDR3nt: TGTGCCACCAAATCCCGACAGTACACTGAAGCTTTCTTT
CDR3aa: CATKSRQYTEAFF

abundance: -
v_gene: TRBV11-2
j_gene: TRBJ2-7
d_gene: TRBD1
CDR3nt: TGTGCCAGCAGCTTCGGGACAGGGACTCACGAGCAGTACTTC
CDR3aa: CASSFGTGTHEQYF

abundance: few
v_gene: TRBV4-1
j_gene: TRBJ2-7
d_gene: -
CDR3nt: TGCGCCAGCAGCCAAGGGGACTTCTACGAGCAGTACTTC
CDR3aa: CASSQGDFYEQYF

abundance: -
v_gene: TRBV7-6
j_gene: TRBJ2-3
d_gene: TRBD1
CDR3nt: TGTGCCAGCAACCCACTCGGGGACAGGGTCACAGATACGCAGTATTTT
CDR3aa: CASNPLGDRVTDTQYF

abundance: -
v_gene: TRBV30
j_gene: TRBJ1-1
d_gene: -
CDR3nt: TGTGCCTGGACCTCCCCGGGGGGCACTGAAGCTTTCTTT
CDR3aa: CAWTSPGGTEAFF

abundance: few
v_gene: TRBV6-4
j_gene: TRBJ1-5
d_gene: -
CDR3nt: TGTGCCAGCAGTTACTGGCAGGGTGGCAATCAGCCCCAGCATTTT
CDR3aa: CASSYWQGGNQPQHF

abundance: few
v_gene: TRBV4-3
j_gene: TRBJ2-3
d_gene: -
CDR3nt: TGCGCCAGCAGCCAAGTGTCGCGATACACAGATACGCAGTATTTT
CDR3aa: CASSQVSRYTDTQYF

abundance: -
v_gene: TRBV7-7
j_gene: TRBJ2-2
d_gene: -
CDR3nt: TGTGCTCGGACGGACTTAGAGAACACCGGGGAGCTGTTTTTT
CDR3aa: CARTDLENTGELFF

abundance: -
v_gene: TRBV4-2
j_gene: TRBJ2-1
d_gene: -
CDR3nt: TGTGCCAGCAGCCAAGCGGGGGGCTGGAACAATGAGCAGTTCTTC
CDR3aa: CASSQAGGWNNEQFF

abundance: many
v_gene: TRBV6-5
j_gene: TRBJ2-1
d_gene: TRBD1
CDR3nt: TGTGCCAGCAGTGGACAGGCCCCATACAATGAGCAGTTCTTC
CDR3aa: CASSGQAPYNEQFF

abundance: few
v_gene: TRBV19
j_gene: TRBJ1-1
d_gene: -
CDR3nt: TGTGCCAGTAGTACGACAACGACGACGGAGATGAACACTGAAGCTTTCTTT
CDR3aa: CASSTTTTTEMNTEAFF

abundance: -
v_gene: TRBV9
j_gene: TRBJ1-5
d_gene: -
CDR3nt: TGTGCCAGCAGCAAGGGACACAGGTATAGCAATCAGCCCCAGCATTTT
CDR3aa: CASSKGHRYSNQPQHF

abundance: -
v_gene: TRBV6-1
j_gene: TRBJ1-3
d_gene: -
CDR3nt: TGTGCCATCAGTGAGCGCGGGGGGGACCTCGGAAACACCATATATTTT
CDR3aa: CAISERGGDLGNTIYF

abundance: few
v_gene: TRBV7-2
j_gene: TRBJ2-5
d_gene: TRBD1
CDR3nt: TGTGCCAGCAGCCAGAGGACAGGGGTGGGAGAGACCCAGTACTTC
CDR3aa: CASSQRTGVGETQYF

abundance: -
v_gene: TRBV5-5
j_gene: TRBJ2-1
d_gene: -
CDR3nt: TGTGCCAGCAGCTGGGTAGGGCGATACGAGCAGTTCTTC
CDR3aa: CASSWVGRYEQFF

abundance: -
v_gene: TRBV10-3
j_gene: TRBJ1-1
d_gene: -
CDR3nt: TGTGCCATCAATGCCCGCAAGTGGGCGAGGGCTTTCTTT
CDR3aa: CAINARKWARAFF

abundance: -
v_gene: TRBV4-1
j_gene: TRBJ2-7
d_gene: -
CDR3nt: TGCGCCAGCAGCCAAGCCATGGCCTACGAGCAGTACTTC
CDR3aa: CASSQAMAYEQYF